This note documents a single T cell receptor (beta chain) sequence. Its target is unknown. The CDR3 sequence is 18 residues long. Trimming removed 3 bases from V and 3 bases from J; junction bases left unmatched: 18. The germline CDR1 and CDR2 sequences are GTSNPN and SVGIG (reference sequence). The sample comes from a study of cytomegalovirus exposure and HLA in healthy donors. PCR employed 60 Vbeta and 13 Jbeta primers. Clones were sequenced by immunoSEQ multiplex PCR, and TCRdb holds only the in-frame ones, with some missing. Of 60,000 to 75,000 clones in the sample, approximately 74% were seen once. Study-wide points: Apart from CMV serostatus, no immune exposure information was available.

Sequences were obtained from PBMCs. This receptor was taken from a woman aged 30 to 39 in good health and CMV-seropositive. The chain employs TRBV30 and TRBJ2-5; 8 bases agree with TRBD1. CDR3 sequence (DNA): TGTGCCTGGAGCACGCGAGTGCTAGGACAGGGCAACAAAGAGACCCAGTACTTC. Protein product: CAWSTRVLGQGNKETQYF.